This entry concerns a single TCR beta chain. Its antigen is still unknown. Additional DNA sequences in this sample encode the identical CDR3. The data originate from a study of radiotherapy plus CTLA-4 blockade in lung cancer. Study as a whole: Disease control was present in more than 30% of patients, and objective responses in more than 15%. The study, taken as a whole, reports: Reported findings show early blood T cell clone dynamics, with interferon-beta, best predicted response.

Some clones are missing from TCRdb's copy, which holds only in-frame ones; the method was immunoSEQ multiplex PCR. The sample consists of about 100,000 clones, 83% of them appearing once. Specimen: peripheral blood, collected from a patient treated with radiotherapy plus ipilimumab. This receptor was obtained from a human donor with non-small cell lung cancer who had stable disease on radiotherapy plus ipilimumab.

CDR3 nucleotide sequence: TGTGCCAGCAGTAGGCCTTACAATGAGCAGTTCTTC. It encodes CASSRPYNEQFF. V usage is TRBV6-6 and J usage is TRBJ2-1; D is undetermined. CDR3 size: 12 residues. The V gene's germline CDR1 is MNHNY and CDR2 SVGAGI (reference sequence). The V end was cut by 5 bases, the J end by 4 bases, with 6 bases between.